These 8 T cell receptor beta chains were sequenced from one sample in a study of T cell repertoires in cytomegalovirus infection. TCRdb called the reads again in MiXCR, with one record for every CDR3 protein. The data hold 300,000 to 400,000 distinct CDR3 sequences, with roughly 25% observed a single time. Antigen specificity for these receptors is unknown. This sample comprised cultured PBMCs, obtained from culture after CMV antigen stimulation. Receptor source: a human donor in good health (CMV status not recorded). Some clones in this sample may be carry-over from other donors' samples.

This clonotype was seen only once. The chain recombines TRBV7-9 with TRBJ2-1, with 9 bases matching TRBD2. V was pared by 2 bases and J by 5 bases, with 7 bases of the junction left unmatched. Looked up from germline, CDR1 is SEHNR and CDR2 is FQNEAQ (reference sequence). This CDR3 contains 16 residues. CDR3 amino acids: CASSLLGVAGDNEQFF. CDR3 sequence (DNA): TGTGCCAGCAGCTTACTAGGGGTAGCGGGAGACAATGAGCAGTTCTTC.

This clonotype was detected many times. This sequence joins TRBV7-3 and TRBJ2-7, with D possibly TRBD1 on 6 matching bases. This CDR3 is 13 amino acids long. Germline-derived CDR1 and CDR2 are SGHTA and FQGTGA. V was pared by 0 bases and J by 9 bases, with 12 bases between. CDR3 nucleotide sequence: TGTGCCAGCAGCTTAACCGGACAGAGAAGGCAGTACTTC. Its protein is CASSLTGQRRQYF.

The chain couples TRBV6-1 to TRBJ2-5, with 9 positions matching TRBD2. Trimming removed 4 bases from V and 3 bases from J; junction bases left unmatched: 3. The CDR3 loop spans 14 amino acids. Per germline, CDR1 MNHNS and CDR2 SASEGT. The CDR3 region is CASSVSSGKETQYF. Here the CDR3 DNA reads TGTGCCAGCAGTGTCTCTAGCGGGAAAGAGACCCAGTACTTC.

This clonotype was observed at least ten times. The CDR3 spells CASSQRTSGVSTDTQYF. The DNA for the CDR3 is TGTGCCAGCAGCCAACGGACTAGCGGTGTAAGCACAGATACGCAGTATTTT. The J gene is TRBJ2-3, the V gene TRBV3-1; 10 bases are a match to TRBD2. The CDR3 extends over 17 amino acids. V was clipped by 2 bases and J by 0 bases; unmatched bases: 5. Per germline, CDR1 LGHDT and CDR2 YNNKEL (reference sequence).

The gene calls are TRBV6-2 or TRBV6-3 and TRBJ1-2, with 11 bases that match TRBD1. The CDR3 covers 16 residues. Germline V gene sequence: CDR1 MNHEY, CDR2 SVGEGT. V shed 7 bases, J shed 7 bases, and the junction held 14 bases outside the gene matches. CDR3 nucleotide sequence: TGTGCCAGCAACTCCAATTTCGGACAGGGGGCTGGTGGCTACACCTTC. Amino acids: CASNSNFGQGAGGYTF.

This clonotype was detected a few times. This sequence joins TRBV9 and TRBJ2-3, with D tentatively TRBD2 (5 bases). Per the germline V gene, CDR1 is SGDLS and CDR2 is YYNGEE. Trimming removed 0 bases from V and 1 base from J, with 12 bases in between. The length of the CDR3 is 16 residues. CDR3 sequence reads: CASSVEPLVRTDTQYF. The CDR3 nucleotides read TGTGCCAGCAGCGTAGAACCACTAGTTCGCACAGATACGCAGTATTTT. Using reference TRBV9 and TRBJ2-3 for the parts outside the CDR3, the full variable domain is DSGVTQTPKHLITATGQRVTLRCSPRSGDLSVYWYQQSLDQGLQFLIQYYNGEERAKGNILERFSAQQFPDLHSELNLSSLELGDSALYFCASSVEPLVRTDTQYFGPGTRLTVL.

Remarks on this clonotype: A single base separates this from a much larger clone, so it may be a read error. This rearrangement joins TRBV7-2 to TRBJ2-2, with D perhaps TRBD2 (5 bases). Germline values: CDR1 SGHTA, CDR2 FQGNSA. The CDR3 covers 12 residues. For the CDR3, the DNA is TGTGCCAGCAGCCTCTACACCGGGGAGCTGCTTTTT. Residues: CASSLYTGELLF. Complete variable domain (other parts from reference TRBV7-2 and TRBJ2-2): GAGVSQSPSNKVTEKGKDVELRCDPISGHTALYWYRQSLGQGLEFLIYFQGNSAPDKSGLPSDRFSAERTGGSVSTLTIQRTQQEDSAVYLCASSLYTGELLFGEGSRLTVL.

The chain combines TRBV6-1 with TRBJ2-5, with TRBD2 as a possible D gene (6 bases). This CDR3 is 15 amino acids long. CDR1 and CDR2 (germline): MNHNS, SASEGT. The ends were cut back, 6 bases at V and 0 bases at J, with 14 bases in the middle. CDR3 in amino acids: CASRVGRRYQETQYF. The CDR3 DNA is TGTGCCAGCAGGGTAGGGAGGCGGTACCAAGAGACCCAGTACTTC.